The T cell receptor beta chain described here comes from a study of T-cell reconstitution after alpha-beta-depleted transplantation in children. Germline V gene data show CDR1 as SQVTM and CDR2 as ANQGSEA. This CDR3 has 17 residues. The germline V and J ends were trimmed by 3 bases and 5 bases, with 24 bases remaining between them. This sample's TCRbeta library carried unique molecular identifier barcodes. From the PCR reads, TCRdb called clonotypes with MiXCR, one entry per CDR3 protein. The sample has about 270,000 distinct CDR3 sequences; 9.9% are singletons. This clonotype appeared many times. The sample here was PBMCs from the stem cell graft donor, taken from the stem cell graft. The chain combines TRBV29-1 with TRBJ2-3; TRBD1 is a possible D gene (6 bases). The clonotype comes from a human donor who donated a stem cell graft to a child with SCID. The CDR3 here is CSVESRAGAMVGDTQYF. CDR3 bases: TGCAGCGTTGAGTCCCGGGCAGGGGCGATGGTAGGAGATACGCAGTATTTT.